This is a list of T cell receptor beta chains from one sample in a study of T cell responses to AZD1222 COVID-19 vaccine. Profiled with immunoSEQ multiplex PCR; TCRdb holds only in-frame clones, not every one. In the table there are 92,000 or so clones, roughly 90% of which are singletons. The input for sequencing was peripheral blood, taken on day 0 of AZD1222 vaccination. These receptor sequences come from an adult in good health. CDR3s leave out the opening cysteine and the closing phenylalanine or tryptophan.

V gene	J gene	CDR3 protein
TRBV5-1	TRBJ2-1	ASSLDVGGNEQF
TRBV12-5	TRBJ2-5	ASGLPGVSETQY
TRBV5-1	TRBJ2-7	ASSLDSGTGRYEQY
TRBV6-5	TRBJ2-5	ASRLDRGSQETQY
TRBV18	TRBJ2-5	ASSPNGQVVETQY
TRBV4-3	TRBJ1-3	ASSQDQVKLRDSGNTIY
TRBV27	TRBJ2-7	ASRVWREGEYEQY
TRBV7-7	TRBJ2-2	ASSSGQGPVGELF
TRBV15	TRBJ1-1	ATSTWGGTVNTEAF
TRBV7-9	TRBJ2-2	ASSQQGSTGELF
TRBV19	TRBJ2-5	ASRGLAGEGETQY
TRBV6-5	TRBJ1-5	ASSLRGEGQPQH
TRBV5-5	TRBJ2-4	ASSHRQGLGKNIQY
TRBV23-1	TRBJ2-4	ASSQSAGENIQY
TRBV6-6	TRBJ1-5	ASTVAVDQPQH
TRBV7-3	TRBJ1-1	ASSLNQGSAEAF
TRBV18	TRBJ2-2	ASSLRTGRIGELF
TRBV9	TRBJ2-7	ASSVSGPPGEQY
TRBV28	TRBJ2-2	ASSRGTSGTGELF
TRBV12-3/TRBV12-4	TRBJ1-2	ASTKSYGYT
TRBV7-8	TRBJ2-7	ASSFKDYEQY
TRBV3-1/TRBV3-2	TRBJ2-7	ASSQASGSSYEQY
TRBV14	TRBJ2-3	ASSQVGPDTQY
TRBV5-1	TRBJ2-1	ASSFTRLARSSYNEQF
TRBV5-4	TRBJ2-1	ASSLVAGGYNEQF
TRBV24-1	TRBJ2-5	ATRAGATETQY
TRBV5-1	TRBJ1-4	ASSLGQANEKLF
TRBV5-6	TRBJ2-7	ASSLGRGPYEQY
TRBV5-1	TRBJ1-2	ASSLAQNYGYT
TRBV6-4	TRBJ2-1	ASSDGTGNNEQF